These 11 T cell receptor beta chains were all obtained from the same sample, sequenced in a study of cytomegalovirus exposure and HLA in healthy donors. Vbeta (60) and Jbeta (13) primers were used in the PCR. TCRdb's table, derived via immunoSEQ multiplex PCR, lists solely in-frame clones and lacks some. The table shows approximately 110,000 clones, with roughly 73% occurring only once. Sequencing was carried out using PBMCs. The receptors originated from a man in his 60s in good health and CMV-seropositive.

This clone has more than one count but fewer than ten. Other DNA sequences in the sample encode the same CDR3. J is TRBJ2-7 and V is TRBV4-1, with 9 nucleotides matching TRBD1. Germline CDR1 reads MGHRA; CDR2 reads YSYEKL. The CDR3 runs to 14 residues. The V gene end was trimmed by 4 bases and the J gene end by 3 bases; junction bases not matched to a gene: 4. The DNA of the CDR3 is TGCGCCAGCAGCCGTCGGGACAGGGACTACGAGCAGTACTTC. It codes for CASSRRDRDYEQYF.

The chain employs TRBV2 and TRBJ2-5; no firm D call. The CDR3 loop spans 13 amino acids. CDR1 and CDR2 (germline): SNHLY, FYNNEI. The V end was cut by 7 bases, the J end by 0 bases, with 9 bases between. CDR3 in DNA: TGTGCCAGCATTAGAGAGTACCAAGAGACCCAGTACTTC. It specifies CASIREYQETQYF.

The CDR3 DNA reads TGTGCCAGCAGCCAAGATACCCATAGCGGGGGATCAGATACGCAGTATTTT. Translating gives CASSQDTHSGGSDTQYF. V and J are TRBV4-2 and TRBJ2-3; TRBD2 agrees at 9 bases. The CDR3 spans 17 residues. CDR1 is LGHNA and CDR2 is YNFKEQ in the germline V gene. The ends lost 0 bases at V and 4 bases at J; junction bases unmatched: 8.

The chain couples TRBV28 to TRBJ1-3; D is uncertain. Germline CDR1 MDHEN, CDR2 SYDVKM. V was pared by 6 bases and J by 2 bases, with 11 bases between. The CDR3 runs to 14 residues. This chain's CDR3 is CASRPRVPGNTIYF. DNA of the CDR3: TGTGCCAGCAGGCCCCGGGTACCTGGAAACACCATATATTTT.

The chain recombines TRBV5-1 with TRBJ2-3, with 9 bases lining up with TRBD1. There are 15 residues in the CDR3. Losses at the gene ends were 4 bases for V and 3 bases for J; bases not matched to a gene: 6. Germline V lookup: CDR1 SGHRS, CDR2 YFSETQ. CDR3 sequence reads: CASSRRDRATDTQYF. For the CDR3, the DNA is TGCGCCAGCAGCCGCCGGGACAGGGCAACAGATACGCAGTATTTT.

V is TRBV11-2 and J is TRBJ2-2, with TRBD2 as a possible D gene (5 bases). Germline V gene sequence: CDR1 SGHAT, CDR2 FQNNGV. The CDR3 covers 12 residues. The CDR3 region is CAELDLTGELFF. The CDR3 coding sequence is TGTGCAGAACTAGACCTCACCGGGGAGCTGTTTTTT.

The chain combines TRBV5-1 with TRBJ1-2; tentatively, D is TRBD1 (5 bases). CDR3 length: 14 residues. The ends were cut back, 4 bases at V and 7 bases at J, with 17 bases in the middle. Germline V lookup: CDR1 SGHRS, CDR2 YFSETQ. In DNA form, the CDR3 reads TGCGCCAGCAGCCCGCCGCGGGGCCGCAGTGGCTACACCTTC. Protein sequence: CASSPPRGRSGYTF.

The chain uses TRBV4-1 and TRBJ2-3; a possible D gene is TRBD1 (5 bases). Germline V gene lookup returns CDR1 MGHRA and CDR2 YSYEKL. The CDR3 extends over 16 amino acids. Trimming shortened V by 0 bases and J by 0 bases, and 10 bases separated the two germline ends. The CDR3 sequence: CASSQDRRGSTDTQYF. CDR3 coding DNA: TGCGCCAGCAGCCAAGATCGAAGGGGTAGCACAGATACGCAGTATTTT.

There are a few counts of this clone. The chain is built from TRBV2 and TRBJ2-5; maybe TRBD1 (5 bases). The CDR3 extends over 14 amino acids. V was clipped by 10 bases and J by 4 bases, with 19 bases between them. Germline CDR1 and CDR2: SNHLY and FYNNEI. This CDR3 reads CANAGQDFGETQYF. The CDR3 coding sequence is TGTGCCAACGCAGGGCAGGATTTTGGAGAGACCCAGTACTTC.

J is TRBJ2-7 and V is TRBV7-9; no clear D. V was pared by 3 bases and J by 6 bases, with 9 bases between. CDR1 and CDR2 (germline): SEHNR, FQNEAQ (reference sequence). This CDR3 spans 12 amino acids. The CDR3 protein is CASSFVGGEQYF. The CDR3 DNA reads TGTGCCAGCAGCTTTGTAGGCGGCGAGCAGTACTTC.

This chain connects TRBV7-8 to TRBJ1-4, with TRBD1 matching 8 bases. With 5 bases clipped from V and 5 bases from J, the junction kept 7 bases outside the gene matches. CDR1 SGHVS and CDR2 FQNEAQ come from the germline V gene. The CDR3 sequence is 15 residues long. The CDR3 sequence: CASSPGQGGNEKLFF. The CDR3 nucleotides are TGTGCCAGCAGCCCCGGACAGGGCGGAAATGAAAAACTGTTTTTT. The full variable domain, completed using reference TRBV7-8 and TRBJ1-4, is GAGVSQSPRYKVAKRGQDVALRCDPISGHVSLFWYQQALGQGPEFLTYFQNEAQLDKSGLPSDRFFAERPEGSVSTLKIQRTQQEDSAVYLCASSPGQGGNEKLFFGSGTQLSVL.